The following is a T cell receptor (beta chain) sequence with its context. There is no known antigen for this receptor. There are no base qualities to consult, and no much larger clone falls within one base. The entry originates in a study of cytomegalovirus exposure and HLA in healthy donors (dated by TCRdb to 2016 to 2017). Background for the entire study: An earlier analysis of some 600 of the donors reported under 300 Gb of sequence data and 117 million unique TCR beta sequences obtained from some 170 million T cells. The later analysis used no new phenotypic data to find candidate immune exposures, relying instead on TCR beta sequences and their occurrence across donors. On average, roughly 240,000 unique TCR beta nucleotide sequences were sequenced per donor among fewer than 500 genotyped donors of the cohort, with around 19% of those sequences being non-productive. All discovery cohort repertoires had been generated on a single sequencing platform. The study aimed to test whether cataloging public T cell receptors could reveal signatures of past pathogen exposure. Along with the roughly 700-subject first cohort, a separate validation cohort of roughly 110 different subjects was used. Donor age, sex, ethnicity and CMV serostatus were compiled alongside the repertoire data. High-throughput TCR immunosequencing, statistical association of individual TCRs with disease status, and machine learning were combined to predict cytomegalovirus infection status. To study patterns of TCR occurrence, a later analysis re-analyzed previously published TCR beta repertoires from 650 to 750 donors and added high-resolution HLA genotyping. Class I and class II HLA loci were covered by the typing at four-digit resolution. The genetic ancestry cluster associated with self-reported Caucasian donors included 80% to 90% of the roughly 400 genotyped donors. Because of strong linkage in the cohort, roughly five DR-DQ haplotypes were treated as single units for association and clustering. An earlier analysis of approximately 630 of the donors applied high-throughput TCR beta sequencing to assess whether each TCR beta V gene segment acted as functional or pseudogenic. Genome-wide SNP genotypes for about three fifths of the roughly 700 donors were used in a later genetic analysis, which treated that subset as a discovery cohort. An early release covering roughly 600 HLA-typed donors comprised 250 to 350 gigabases of sequencing data and around 86 million unique TCR sequences. Typing coverage differed by locus: A, B, C, DRB1 and DQB1 were typed in about 629-630 donors, DQA1 in about 560, DPA1 in some 610, and DPB1 in around 490. The study used immunosequencing to profile the T cell repertoires of 666 subjects and linked those repertoires to cytomegalovirus serostatus.

To prepare the library, the immunoSEQ multiplex PCR assay was applied. The multiplex PCR relied on a mix of 60 forward primers for TCR Vbeta segments and 13 reverse primers for TCR Jbeta segments. The CDR3 region of rearranged TCR beta genes was amplified from genomic DNA with a multiplex PCR assay. The Illumina HiSeq System was used to sequence the amplified TCR beta libraries as 87-base-pair reads. The authors' analysis ran thus. A later analysis tallied tens of millions of unique TCR beta chains across the approximately 670 repertoires, and about 12 million of those chains were shared by two or more donors. Raw reads were error-corrected and collapsed into unique sequences with a nearest-neighbor algorithm that merged closely related sequences to remove PCR and sequencing errors. V, D and J gene segments were assigned by aligning CDR3 sequences to IMGT reference sequences. For a sequence to be retained, at least a six-nucleotide match to both a V gene segment and a J gene segment was required. Rearrangements were classified as productive when the CDR3 lacked stop codons and remained in frame with V and J, and all other rearrangements were classified as non-productive. CDR3 was defined according to IMGT convention as the region running from the second conserved V-encoded cysteine to the conserved J-encoded phenylalanine. The earlier analysis of approximately 590 of the donors excluded any sequence lacking an unambiguous match to a single V gene segment. An earlier analysis of several hundred of the donors called V segments functional above 56.7% productive rearrangements and segregating when the between-donor standard deviation exceeded 5%. A statistical classification framework was built to diagnose cytomegalovirus status from the catalog of TCR beta chain sequences. In a later analysis, TCR nucleotide sequences were compared against IMGT/GENE-DB human TR gene sequences so that V and J genes could be assigned. A later analysis assigned CDR3 sequences and most-parsimonious VDJ recombination scenarios with the TCRdist pipeline. In a later analysis, each TCR beta chain was defined by its CDR3 amino acid sequence together with its V-gene family, and reads lacking a unique V-gene family were excluded. In a later analysis, some 600 highly shared, low-generation-probability nucleotide sequences were removed to address suspected cross-contamination and a sequencing artifact. In a later analysis, a clonal expansion index for each public chain was calculated from normalized within-repertoire ranks of inferred template counts. A later analysis computed generation probabilities with a VDJ recombination model fitted to out-of-frame rearrangements, and checked the results against IGoR. In a later analysis, TCR-TCR, TCR-HLA and TCR-CMV co-occurrence was scored with hypergeometric tests, and a repertoire-size bias correction was applied to TCR pairs. False discovery rates were estimated in a later analysis by permuting HLA or CMV assignments 20 times. A later analysis grouped co-occurring TCRs with DBSCAN, adding TCRdist sequence similarity when clustering within HLA-allele-positive subsets. Co-occurrence clustering excluded repertoires with fewer than 30,000 or more than 120,000 public chains, plus five with anomalous nucleotide sharing. TCRdb took this table from immuneACCESS and kept in-frame rearrangements with V and J called. Such tables lack part of the clones; where checked against another copy, unresolved V genes explain under half of the gap, and the rest is unexplained. D and trimming were read from the DNA, whereas the V and J calls and clone size are those reported in that table. The sample profile shows 150,000 to 200,000 clones; 80% of them were found once. The ten top clones hold 9.7% of the sample.

CDR1 and CDR2 were assigned from the germline V gene (reference sequence) as LNHDA and SQIVND. V lost 4 bases and J lost 5 bases, and the count of bases not matched to a germline gene is 11. The CDR3 sequence holds 16 residues, the cysteine and phenylalanine included. Only the CDR3 region is kept as DNA, spanning 48 bases read in frame from base 1. The cohort comprised around 700 healthy bone marrow donors. All cohort members were sampled while nominally healthy, although unrecorded immune exposures were likely present. The donor tested CMV seropositive, placing the donor among the roughly 300 seropositive members of the cohort. A peripheral blood sample was provided by each donor, and peripheral blood mononuclear cells were used for TCR beta sequencing. Genomic DNA was extracted from the blood cell samples with the Qiagen DNeasy Blood Extraction Kit. The paper's findings and limits, for the study overall: Compared with the approximately 710-donor mean, donors in an Asian-associated ancestry cluster had fewer N-insertions in productive TCRs, according to a later genetic analysis. According to a later analysis, parvovirus B19, influenza, CMV and Epstein-Barr virus appeared linked to several top co-occurrence clusters. Linkage disequilibrium might explain the correlated functional status among segregating V segments, but an unknown experimental factor could not be ruled out. A cluster of highly shared sequence variants was judged likely to represent a technical artifact of the sequencing pipeline. The study listed 164 TCR beta chains as associated with cytomegalovirus. V-gene and J-gene trimming of TCR beta chains was associated with a missense DCLRE1C variant in a later genetic analysis, and the association was replicated in an independent cohort. Some IMGT-functional V segments, including TRBV6-2 and TRBV6-3, could not be distinguished by the 87-base-pair reads and were therefore excluded. This cohort had only TCR beta chains sequenced, and the lack of alpha or paired-chain data limited which features could be detected. For the cohort, immune exposure information was limited to CMV serostatus. Broadly in line with IMGT annotations, most TCR beta V segments showed up in productive rearrangements about 87% or about 30% of the time in an earlier analysis of around 600 of the donors. A later analysis found that TCR association rates varied across HLA loci, with DRB1 alleles showing the most associated TCRs and HLA-C alleles the fewest. Most TCR sequences were seen in very few donors, while some public TCRs were found in many individuals. About 15 rarely observed V segments, including chromosome 9 orphons, were excluded from the earlier analysis of approximately 500 of the donors because counts were too low. Three of the identified cytomegalovirus-associated TCR beta chains were confirmed in vitro to be specific for cytomegalovirus antigens. According to the authors, the approach could potentially be generalized to other disease states and immunological phenotypes. Because HLA typing was missing for some donors at each locus, association tests included only the typed subset. At a false discovery rate of 0.05, a later analysis linked roughly 17,000 TCR beta sequences to specific HLA alleles. In a later analysis, HLA-associated TCR beta chains were found to be more clonally expanded and to have lower generation probabilities than equally common non-associated chains. A later analysis found that most CMV-associated TCR beta chains appeared HLA-restricted, with HLA associations seemingly driven largely by CMV exposure. The classifier was reported to diagnose cytomegalovirus status with high specificity and sensitivity in both the original cohort and the validation cohort. Roughly uniform sequencing depth across donors was assumed in presence/absence analyses, although this assumption may not hold. A further reported finding was that TCR beta sequences accurately predicted the HLA-A and HLA-B alleles for most subjects in the first cohort. When HLA alleles, especially DR and DQ, strongly co-occurred, TCR associations were difficult to assign to individual alleles.

Sample: PBMCs. Recombination joined TRBV19 with TRBJ1-5; 7 bases in the middle match TRBD1. The sequence derives from a man between 18 and 29 years old in good health and CMV-seropositive. The CDR3 has the sequence CASSTLRTGLDQPQHF. The DNA sequence is given as TGTGCCAGTAGTACGCTTCGGACAGGTTTGGATCAGCCCCAGCATTTT.